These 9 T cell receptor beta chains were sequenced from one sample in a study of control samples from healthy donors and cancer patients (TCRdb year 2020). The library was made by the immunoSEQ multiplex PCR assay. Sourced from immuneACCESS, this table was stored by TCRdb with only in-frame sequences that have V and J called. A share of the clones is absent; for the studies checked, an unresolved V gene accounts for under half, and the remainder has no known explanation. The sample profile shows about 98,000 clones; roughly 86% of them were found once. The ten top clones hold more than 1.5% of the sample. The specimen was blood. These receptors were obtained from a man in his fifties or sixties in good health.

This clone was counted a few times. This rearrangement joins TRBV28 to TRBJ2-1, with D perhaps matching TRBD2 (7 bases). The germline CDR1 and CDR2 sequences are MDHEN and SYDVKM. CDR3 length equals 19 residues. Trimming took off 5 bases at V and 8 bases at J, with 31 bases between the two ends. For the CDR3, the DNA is TGTGCCAGCAGTCAAACTTACAGGGTACAGCGGGGAAACTGGGATGAGCAGTTCTTC. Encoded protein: CASSQTYRVQRGNWDEQFF.

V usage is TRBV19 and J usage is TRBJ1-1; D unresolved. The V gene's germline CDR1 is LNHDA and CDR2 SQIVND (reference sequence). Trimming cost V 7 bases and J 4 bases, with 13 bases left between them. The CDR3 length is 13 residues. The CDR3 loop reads CASTSSLGTEAFF. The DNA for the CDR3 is TGTGCCAGTACCTCCAGTCTTGGCACTGAAGCTTTCTTT.

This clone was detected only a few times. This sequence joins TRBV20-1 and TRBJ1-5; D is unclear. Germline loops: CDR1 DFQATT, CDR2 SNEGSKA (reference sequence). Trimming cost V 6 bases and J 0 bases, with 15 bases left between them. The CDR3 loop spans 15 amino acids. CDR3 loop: CSASRGPYSNQPQHF. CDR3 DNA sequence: TGCAGTGCGAGTCGAGGGCCTTATAGCAATCAGCCCCAGCATTTT.

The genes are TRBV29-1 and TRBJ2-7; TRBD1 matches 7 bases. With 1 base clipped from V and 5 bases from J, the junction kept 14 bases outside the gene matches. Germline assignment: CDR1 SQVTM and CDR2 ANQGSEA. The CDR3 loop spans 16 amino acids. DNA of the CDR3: TGCAGCGTTGAAGGGCTGCCGGGACAGCCCATCGACGAGCAGTACTTC. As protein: CSVEGLPGQPIDEQYF.

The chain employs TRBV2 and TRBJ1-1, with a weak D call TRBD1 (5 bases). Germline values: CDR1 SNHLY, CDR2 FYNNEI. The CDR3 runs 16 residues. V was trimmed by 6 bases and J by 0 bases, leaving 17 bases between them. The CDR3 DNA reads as TGTGCCAGCAGGGGTAAGTCGGCAGGGTTGAACACTGAAGCTTTCTTT. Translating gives CASRGKSAGLNTEAFF. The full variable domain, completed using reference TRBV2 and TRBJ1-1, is EPEVTQTPSHQVTQMGQEVILRCVPISNHLYFYWYRQILGQKVEFLVSFYNNEISEKSEIFDDQFSVERPDGSNFTLKIRSTKLEDSAMYFCASRGKSAGLNTEAFFGQGTRLTVV.

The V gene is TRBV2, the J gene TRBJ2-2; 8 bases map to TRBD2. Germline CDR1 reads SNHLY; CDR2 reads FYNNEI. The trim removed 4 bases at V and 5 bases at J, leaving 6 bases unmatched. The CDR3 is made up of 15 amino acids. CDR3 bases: TGTGCCAGCAGTGTTAGCGGGATGGGTACCGGGGAGCTGTTTTTT. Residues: CASSVSGMGTGELFF.

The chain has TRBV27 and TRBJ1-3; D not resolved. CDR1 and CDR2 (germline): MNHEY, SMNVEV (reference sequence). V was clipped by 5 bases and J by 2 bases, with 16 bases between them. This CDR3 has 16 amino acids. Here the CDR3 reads CASSPGRVRAGNTIYF. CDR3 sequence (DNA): TGTGCCAGCAGTCCCGGGCGTGTTAGGGCTGGAAACACCATATATTTT.

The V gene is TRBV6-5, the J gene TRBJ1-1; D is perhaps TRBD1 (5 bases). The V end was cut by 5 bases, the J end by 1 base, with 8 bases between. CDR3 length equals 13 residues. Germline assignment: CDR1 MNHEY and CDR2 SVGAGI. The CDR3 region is CASSLQENTEAFF. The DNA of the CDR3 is TGTGCCAGCAGTCTACAGGAGAACACTGAAGCTTTCTTT.

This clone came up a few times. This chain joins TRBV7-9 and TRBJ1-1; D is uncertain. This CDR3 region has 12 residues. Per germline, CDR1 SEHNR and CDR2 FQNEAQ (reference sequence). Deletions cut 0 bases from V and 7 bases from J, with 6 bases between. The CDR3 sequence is CASSLAKNEAFF. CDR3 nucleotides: TGTGCCAGCAGCTTAGCGAAAAATGAAGCTTTCTTT.